What follows describes a single TCR beta chain. What it recognizes is unknown. Using RNA transcripts as the source, TCR beta CDR3 regions were amplified. HTBI primers were the set used in a first-round RT-PCR of the TCR CDR3. TCRdb reprocessed the multiplex PCR reads with MiXCR, giving one entry per CDR3 protein. The table lists about 480,000 distinct CDR3 sequences, approximately 23% of them singletons. The data originate from a study of T cells in Graves' hyperthyroidism and ophthalmopathy. General study results and limits: Ophthalmopathy stood apart from stable hyperthyroidism in a 13 V-J model.

The germline V gene has CDR1 SGHAT and CDR2 FQDESV (reference sequence). The CDR3 loop spans 14 amino acids. Trimming removed 4 bases at V and 3 bases at J, with 13 bases between. This chain links TRBV11-1 with TRBJ2-7; the D is unclear. The sequenced material came from blood. The clonotype comes from a woman in her 70s with Graves' ophthalmopathy. The CDR3 sequence: CASSSAPMGYEQYF. CDR3 sequence (DNA): TGTGCCAGCAGCTCAGCCCCGATGGGCTACGAGCAGTACTTC.